Listed below are T cell receptor beta chains from one sample, sequenced in a study of blood T cell repertoires in COVID-19. Only in-frame clones appear in the TCRdb table, and some are missing; sequencing was by immunoSEQ multiplex PCR. The profile shows 360,000 or so clones, about 90% of them singletons. The material sequenced was PBMCs or T cells enriched from blood (not recorded which). The receptor set was obtained from a woman in her twenties or thirties who had recovered from COVID-19. Each CDR3 is given without its conserved first and last residue. Fields, in order: V gene, J gene, CDR3 protein.

V gene: TRBV6-5
J gene: TRBJ1-2
CDR3 protein: ASSYQSGDGYT

V gene: TRBV19
J gene: TRBJ1-1
CDR3 protein: ASSKMTDTEAF

V gene: TRBV12-3/TRBV12-4
J gene: TRBJ2-5
CDR3 protein: ASTTGRETQY

V gene: TRBV6-5
J gene: TRBJ1-5
CDR3 protein: ASRQGSNQPQH

V gene: TRBV5-4
J gene: TRBJ1-6
CDR3 protein: ASSLAGGSYNSPLH

V gene: TRBV15
J gene: TRBJ1-4
CDR3 protein: ATSRALQGEARGEKLF

V gene: TRBV9
J gene: TRBJ1-1
CDR3 protein: ASSARDRDPTEAF

V gene: TRBV6-5
J gene: TRBJ1-3
CDR3 protein: ASAPTISGNTIY

V gene: TRBV7-9
J gene: TRBJ2-1
CDR3 protein: ASSLSLAGGNNEQF

V gene: TRBV27
J gene: TRBJ2-3
CDR3 protein: ASRRYKLAGGIRDTQY

V gene: TRBV11-2
J gene: TRBJ2-7
CDR3 protein: ASSPPAYEQY

V gene: TRBV11-2
J gene: TRBJ2-1
CDR3 protein: ASSESGGGNEQF

V gene: TRBV7-9
J gene: TRBJ1-1
CDR3 protein: ASSLVSRGGTEAF

V gene: TRBV5-4
J gene: TRBJ2-7
CDR3 protein: ASSLALGGTPYEQY

V gene: TRBV6-5
J gene: TRBJ2-7
CDR3 protein: ASSSPPGQRNYEQY

V gene: TRBV28
J gene: TRBJ2-1
CDR3 protein: ASSLWPEQF

V gene: TRBV13
J gene: TRBJ2-5
CDR3 protein: ASSPPSGGVQETQY

V gene: TRBV3-1/TRBV3-2
J gene: TRBJ2-3
CDR3 protein: ASSPGATSTDTQY

V gene: TRBV28
J gene: TRBJ2-1
CDR3 protein: ASSLGLGAGGNNEQF

V gene: TRBV10-3
J gene: TRBJ2-7
CDR3 protein: AIRGTSREQY

V gene: TRBV2
J gene: TRBJ1-1
CDR3 protein: ASRGAGLRPEAF

V gene: TRBV19
J gene: TRBJ1-2
CDR3 protein: ASEDPDSNYGYT

V gene: TRBV5-5
J gene: TRBJ2-7
CDR3 protein: ASSSGTPYEQY

V gene: TRBV27
J gene: TRBJ1-1
CDR3 protein: ASRGQSAQAF

V gene: TRBV27
J gene: TRBJ2-2
CDR3 protein: ASSLRTGEVGELF

V gene: TRBV19
J gene: TRBJ2-1
CDR3 protein: ASSILLGRGNEQF

V gene: TRBV7-3
J gene: TRBJ1-1
CDR3 protein: ASSFTGGSREAF

V gene: TRBV11-2
J gene: TRBJ2-7
CDR3 protein: ASSLDSYEQY

V gene: TRBV5-4
J gene: TRBJ2-3
CDR3 protein: ASSLSTSGSGTDTQY

V gene: TRBV19
J gene: TRBJ1-1
CDR3 protein: ASSSTGGTEAF

V gene: TRBV6-5
J gene: TRBJ1-1
CDR3 protein: ASSDIRGSEAF

V gene: TRBV4-1
J gene: TRBJ2-2
CDR3 protein: ASSPANTGELF

V gene: TRBV18
J gene: TRBJ2-1
CDR3 protein: ASSQTSSNYNEQF

V gene: TRBV6-2/TRBV6-3
J gene: TRBJ2-1
CDR3 protein: ASSVGLAGPNEQF

V gene: TRBV28
J gene: TRBJ1-5
CDR3 protein: ASSTLDRGGNQPQH

V gene: TRBV20-1
J gene: TRBJ1-5
CDR3 protein: SASGGLNQPQH

V gene: TRBV7-3
J gene: TRBJ2-3
CDR3 protein: ASSSGGAGTDTQY

V gene: TRBV27
J gene: TRBJ2-5
CDR3 protein: ASRDLQETQY

V gene: TRBV7-6
J gene: TRBJ1-6
CDR3 protein: ASSLSSGSYNSPLH

V gene: TRBV5-8
J gene: TRBJ1-5
CDR3 protein: ASSFGGPVSNQPQH

V gene: TRBV28
J gene: TRBJ2-7
CDR3 protein: ASSFLGLAGGSYEQY

V gene: TRBV7-9
J gene: TRBJ2-1
CDR3 protein: ASSSQAGSEQF

V gene: TRBV7-9
J gene: TRBJ2-7
CDR3 protein: ASSLNQRPGEQY

V gene: TRBV20-1
J gene: TRBJ1-5
CDR3 protein: SASSSGVVSNQPQH

V gene: TRBV5-1
J gene: TRBJ1-2
CDR3 protein: ASSLGGGSNYGYT

V gene: TRBV6-5
J gene: TRBJ1-1
CDR3 protein: ASLDRLYTEAF

V gene: TRBV5-1
J gene: TRBJ1-2
CDR3 protein: ASSMDEPRYGYT

V gene: TRBV4-1
J gene: TRBJ1-1
CDR3 protein: ASSQGTGRGTEAF

V gene: TRBV15
J gene: TRBJ1-5
CDR3 protein: ATSRGITGGASNQPQH

V gene: TRBV5-1
J gene: TRBJ1-4
CDR3 protein: ASSLDRGVVGLEKLF

V gene: TRBV6-5
J gene: TRBJ2-5
CDR3 protein: ASSITSKQETQY

V gene: TRBV27
J gene: TRBJ2-7
CDR3 protein: ASSPRGLDSYEQY